These T cell receptor beta chains were read from a single sample in a study of T cells in Graves' hyperthyroidism and ophthalmopathy. TCRdb reprocessed the multiplex PCR reads via MiXCR and lists one record per CDR3 protein. Of 480,000 or so distinct CDR3 sequences in the sample, around an eighth were seen once. The sequencing input was blood. These TCRs come from a woman under 30 with Graves' hyperthyroidism. The CDR3 runs from the conserved cysteine through the conserved F or W. A D gene is named only where the DNA matches it firmly. A clone size is listed for some rows: how often the clone was seen (once, few, many), or a class if it is expanded.

TRBD1,TRBV5-5,TRBJ1-5,-,CASSLDRGEPQHF
TRBD2,TRBV19,TRBJ2-1,-,CASTQGRKREGAYNEQFF
-,TRBV28,TRBJ1-1,many,CASSLYGIEAFF
TRBD2,TRBV19,TRBJ2-1,few,CASSAPGLAVYGDEQFF
-,TRBV11-3,TRBJ2-1,many,CASSRGSQYNEQFF
-,TRBV10-3,TRBJ2-5,many,CAIRTAVQETQYF
-,TRBV6-1,TRBJ2-5,many,CASSLAIWETQYF
TRBD2,TRBV11-2,TRBJ2-1,many,CASSFPGTSGYNEQFF
TRBD2,TRBV7-6,TRBJ2-1,many,CASSLGAGNSYNEQFF
TRBD1,TRBV15,TRBJ1-1,-,CATSPGTGFNTEAFF
-,TRBV6-5,TRBJ2-7,many,CASSYRPEGDEQYF
-,TRBV14,TRBJ1-6,few,CASSPGGVTYNSPLHF
-,TRBV24-1,TRBJ2-2,many,CATSERAFPNTGELFF
-,TRBV5-1,TRBJ2-1,many,CASSLGGGSNEQFF
TRBD2,TRBV13,TRBJ2-3,many,CASRSLDTSEGTQYF
-,TRBV12-3/TRBV12-4,TRBJ1-2,many,CASSQPGDASDGYTF
TRBD2,TRBV15,TRBJ2-3,few,CATSRVGGRARDTQYF
-,TRBV20-1,TRBJ1-2,many,CSATNSDMNYGYTF
-,TRBV5-1,TRBJ2-2,many,CASSLPSDLELFF
-,TRBV7-9,TRBJ2-1,-,CASSREGSRRSRSSYNEQFF
TRBD2,TRBV19,TRBJ2-2,many,CASIGGRSGELFF
TRBD2,TRBV10-2,TRBJ2-1,-,CASRHLADSYNEQFF
-,TRBV2,TRBJ1-5,-,CASTGVSNQPQHF
TRBD2,TRBV7-6,TRBJ2-1,-,CASSFLGTSGSNEQFF
-,TRBV6-4,TRBJ1-5,-,CATIGGGYSNQPQHF
TRBD1,TRBV27,TRBJ1-2,many,CASILGGRGYCINYGYTF
-,TRBV20-1,TRBJ2-1,many,CSAPNTRPQDEQFF
-,TRBV5-1,TRBJ2-4,many,CASSSTDTQLAKNIQYF
-,TRBV11-2,TRBJ2-4,many,CASSPVAGGRASAIAKNIQYF
-,TRBV11-2,TRBJ1-3,many,CASSLERVHSGNTIYF
TRBD1,TRBV3-1,TRBJ2-2,many,CASSQGQGRDTGELFF
-,TRBV10-3,TRBJ2-3,many,CAIRTDRDTQYF
-,TRBV19,TRBJ1-5,many,CASSIGRQSQAQHF
TRBD1,TRBV7-6,TRBJ1-1,many,CASSLETGRLAFF
TRBD2,TRBV14,TRBJ2-7,-,CASSQGDYQGGEQYF
-,TRBV2,TRBJ1-2,many,CATLGTPVRDGYTF
-,TRBV11-2,TRBJ1-5,few,CASSLDQGNGTQPQHF
-,TRBV7-9,TRBJ2-6,-,CASSLMQGLFGANVLTF
TRBD1,TRBV19,TRBJ1-1,many,CASSGGTGANTEAFF
TRBD2,TRBV12-3/TRBV12-4,TRBJ2-1,many,CASIDGTKTYNEQFF
-,TRBV20-1,TRBJ2-6,few,CSARGAPGANVLTF
-,TRBV10-3,TRBJ2-3,-,CATSLADLRADTQYF
TRBD1,TRBV19,TRBJ2-1,-,CASSPQPQGVYEQFF
-,TRBV10-3,TRBJ2-1,many,CAISPRLQDNEQFF
-,TRBV20-1,TRBJ2-1,-,CSASPPSDYNEQFF
-,TRBV7-9,TRBJ1-2,many,CASSKLGYTF
TRBD2,TRBV12-3/TRBV12-4,TRBJ2-3,many,CASSLRTSFTDTQYF
-,TRBV24-1,TRBJ2-1,many,CATSDNAGGIHEQFF
-,TRBV5-1,TRBJ1-2,few,CASSSQSENYGYTF
-,TRBV20-1,TRBJ2-1,-,CSARADHGSSYNEQFF
-,TRBV6-2/TRBV6-3,TRBJ2-7,many,CASSRALTYEQYF
TRBD1,TRBV27,TRBJ1-1,few,CASSLSWGRGLTEAFF
-,TRBV20-1,TRBJ1-1,-,CSAPTSYNTEAFF